The 9 T cell receptor beta chains presented below share a single source sample, sequenced in a study of cytomegalovirus exposure and HLA in healthy donors. The PCR used 60 Vbeta and 13 Jbeta primers. Sequencing used immunoSEQ multiplex PCR; TCRdb keeps in-frame clones, though not all of them. The profile covers some 140,000 clones, with around 70% appearing a single time and 3.1% taken by the ten largest. The sequenced sample was PBMCs. The receptors shown here come from a young man in good health and CMV-seronegative.

This clone was counted only a few times. This chain joins TRBV13 and TRBJ2-7, with 8 nucleotides matching TRBD2. The J segment lost 4 bases and the V segment lost 3 bases, leaving 5 bases of the junction unmatched. Germline CDR1 PRHDT, CDR2 FYEKMQ (reference sequence). The CDR3 runs to 14 residues. The CDR3 reads CASSFSGIRYEQYF. Here the CDR3 DNA reads TGTGCCAGCAGCTTTAGCGGGATTAGGTACGAGCAGTACTTC. Supplemented by reference TRBV13 and TRBJ2-7, the full variable domain reads AAGVIQSPRHLIKEKRETATLKCYPIPRHDTVYWYQQGPGQDPQFLISFYEKMQSDKGSIPDRFSAQQFSDYHSELNMSSLELGDSALYFCASSFSGIRYEQYFGPGTRLTVT.

This rearrangement joins TRBV28 to TRBJ2-7; 7 bases fit TRBD1. CDR1 MDHEN and CDR2 SYDVKM come from the germline V gene. This CDR3 spans 15 amino acids. Germline trimming cut 4 bases from V and 3 bases from J; bases unmatched to any gene: 9. The CDR3 coding sequence is TGTGCCAGCAGTTCAGACCGGGACAGTGTCTACGAGCAGTACTTC. It translates to CASSSDRDSVYEQYF.

This chain links TRBV5-4 with TRBJ2-7, with 8 bases identical to TRBD1. The CDR3 is 14 amino acids. V gave up 0 bases and J gave up 3 bases; unmatched junction bases: 2. Germline assignment: CDR1 SGHNT and CDR2 YYREEE (reference sequence). CDR3 nucleotides: TGTGCCAGCAGCTTGGGACAGGGGATCTACGAGCAGTACTTC. Its translation: CASSLGQGIYEQYF. The variable domain in full, completed from reference TRBV5-4 and TRBJ2-7, reads ETGVTQSPTHLIKTRGQQVTLRCSSQSGHNTVSWYQQALGQGPQFIFQYYREEENGRGNFPPRFSGLQFPNYSSELNVNALELDDSALYLCASSLGQGIYEQYFGPGTRLTVT.

This clone was observed a single time. The chain employs TRBV28 and TRBJ2-1; 11 positions agree with TRBD2. The CDR3 runs 16 residues. With V trimmed by 7 bases and J by 1 base, 6 bases remained unmatched. CDR1 is MDHEN, CDR2 SYDVKM, per germline. The CDR3 loop is CASTTTSGASYNEQFF. CDR3 nucleotide sequence: TGTGCCAGCACCACGACTAGCGGGGCGTCCTACAATGAGCAGTTCTTC.

The V call is TRBV5-4, the J call TRBJ1-4; TRBD1 aligns across 9 bases. With V trimmed by 4 bases and J by 5 bases, 6 bases remained unmatched. The CDR3 extends over 15 amino acids. The germline V gene has CDR1 SGHNT and CDR2 YYREEE (reference sequence). Here the CDR3 reads CASSPDRGRNEKLFF. As DNA, the CDR3 is TGTGCCAGCAGCCCGGACAGGGGAAGGAATGAAAAACTGTTTTTT.

The chain links TRBV4-3 to TRBJ2-7; TRBD2 matches 10 bases. V lost 0 bases, J lost 2 bases, and 7 bases stayed unmatched. Germline-derived CDR1 and CDR2 are LGHNA and YSLEER. This CDR3 contains 17 residues. Here the CDR3 DNA reads TGCGCCAGCAGCCAAGAGTTGCTAGCGGGAGCCCCCTACGAGCAGTACTTC. This encodes CASSQELLAGAPYEQYF.

The chain carries TRBV7-2 and TRBJ1-6, with D tentatively TRBD1 (5 bases). V lost 5 bases to trimming and J lost 10 bases, with 12 bases between them. This CDR3 is 13 amino acids long. The germline gives CDR1 SGHTA, CDR2 FQGNSA. CDR3 DNA sequence: TGTGCCAGCAGCCGGGGCGGGAACTCACCCCTCCACTTT. Translating gives CASSRGGNSPLHF. Supplemented by reference TRBV7-2 and TRBJ1-6, the full variable domain reads GAGVSQSPSNKVTEKGKDVELRCDPISGHTALYWYRQSLGQGLEFLIYFQGNSAPDKSGLPSDRFSAERTGGSVSTLTIQRTQQEDSAVYLCASSRGGNSPLHFGNGTRLTVT.

The chain couples TRBV15 to TRBJ2-3, with D maybe TRBD2 (5 bases). The CDR3 is 14 residues long. V was trimmed by 0 bases and J by 5 bases, leaving 9 bases between them. Germline V CDR1 and CDR2: LNHNV, YYDKDF (reference sequence). CDR3 sequence reads: CATSRDRGVDTQYF. In nucleotides, the CDR3 is TGTGCCACCAGCAGAGATCGGGGAGTAGATACGCAGTATTTT.

The chain recombines TRBV6-6 with TRBJ2-7, with TRBD1 identical over 11 bases. From germline, CDR1 is MNHNY and CDR2 SVGAGI (reference sequence). V shed 5 bases and J 3 bases; nucleotides not matched to a gene: 9. The CDR3 length is 16 residues. CDR3 sequence: CASSPGGDRGYYEQYF. The CDR3 DNA reads as TGTGCCAGCAGTCCCGGCGGGGACAGGGGGTACTACGAGCAGTACTTC.